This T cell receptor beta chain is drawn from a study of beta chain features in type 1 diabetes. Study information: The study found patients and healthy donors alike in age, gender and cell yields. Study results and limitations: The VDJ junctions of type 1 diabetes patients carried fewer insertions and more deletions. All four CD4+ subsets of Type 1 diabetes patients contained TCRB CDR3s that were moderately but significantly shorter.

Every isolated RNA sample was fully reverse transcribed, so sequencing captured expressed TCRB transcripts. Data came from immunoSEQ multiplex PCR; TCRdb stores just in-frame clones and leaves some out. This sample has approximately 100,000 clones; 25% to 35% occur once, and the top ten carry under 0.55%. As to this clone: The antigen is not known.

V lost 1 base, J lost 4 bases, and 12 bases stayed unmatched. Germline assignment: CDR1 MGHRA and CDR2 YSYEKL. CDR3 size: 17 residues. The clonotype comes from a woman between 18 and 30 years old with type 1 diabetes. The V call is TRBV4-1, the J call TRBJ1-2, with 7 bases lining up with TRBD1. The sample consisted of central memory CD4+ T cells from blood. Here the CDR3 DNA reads TGCGCCAGCAGCCAAGGTCCGATTGACAGGGCGGGCTATGGCTACACCTTC. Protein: CASSQGPIDRAGYGYTF.